This T cell receptor beta chain was profiled in a study of vaccination and CD4 T cells after COVID-19. Study as a whole: Once diagnosed, patients had post-COVID samples drawn a median roughly 100 days later (range 35 to 161).

The V end was cut by 2 bases, the J end by 2 bases, with 9 bases between. The CDR3 spans 14 residues. Germline-derived CDR1 and CDR2 are SNHLY and FYNNEI. The treatment denotes: roughly 10-day PBMC culture with coronavirus spike peptide pools or control peptides (ViraFEST assay). Scientists ran DNA taken from cultured CD4+ T cells through the Oncomine TCR Beta short-read assay for sequencing. In this case, cultured CD4+ T cells provided the extracted genomic DNA. TCRdb itself ran the PCR reads through MiXCR, one entry per CDR3 protein. Found here are tens of thousands of distinct CDR3 sequences, around 50% of them singletons; the top ten hold around 5.5%. In this sample, this clonotype turned up a few times. Antigen: not known.

Sequenced input: CD4+ T cells from blood, cultured in vitro. The rearrangement links TRBV2 to TRBJ2-5; a weak D match, TRBD2 (5 bases). The source is a human donor who had recovered from COVID-19. The CDR3 DNA is TGTGCCAGCAGTGAAAGTCCGGGACAAGAGACCCAGTACTTC. Amino acid sequence: CASSESPGQETQYF.